Below are 25 T cell receptor beta chains sequenced from a single sample in a study of T cell repertoires in cytomegalovirus infection. TCRdb processed the reads anew with MiXCR; each CDR3 protein has one entry. The sample includes around 550,000 distinct CDR3 sequences, about a quarter seen only once; the top ten take around 14%. Sequenced input: PBMCs. Receptors originate from a human donor in good health (CMV status not recorded). Some clones in this sample may be carry-over from other donors' samples.

The chain employs TRBV20-1 and TRBJ1-1; D remains ambiguous. This CDR3 has 13 amino acids. Between the trimmed V and J ends, which lost 5 bases and 1 base, there was a span of 11 bases. CDR1 and CDR2 from the germline V gene are DFQATT and SNEGSKA (reference sequence). CDR3: CSAGGMRNTEAFF. The CDR3 DNA reads TGCAGTGCTGGAGGGATGAGGAACACTGAAGCTTTCTTT.

V usage is TRBV7-8 and J usage is TRBJ2-5; 7 nucleotides match TRBD2. Germline trimming cut 4 bases from V and 2 bases from J; bases unmatched to any gene: 7. This CDR3 comprises 15 residues. The germline V gene has CDR1 SGHVS and CDR2 FQNEAQ. The CDR3 sequence: CASSSGAGEQETQYF. In DNA form, the CDR3 reads TGTGCCAGCAGCTCCGGGGCGGGGGAACAAGAGACCCAGTACTTC.

This clonotype has a handful of counts. The junction does not match germline at one end; this may be a read error. The CDR3, as DNA: TGTGCCTGGAGTGTAAGGAATGGGCAGTTCTTC. Amino acid sequence: CAWSVRNGQFF. The chain carries TRBV30 and TRBJ2-1; D uncertain. CDR1 GTSNPN and CDR2 SVGIG come from the germline V gene (reference sequence). The CDR3 has 11 residues.

This clonotype has just a few counts. This chain connects TRBV6-2 or TRBV6-3 to TRBJ2-3; TRBD2 agrees at 10 bases. This CDR3 spans 17 amino acids. Germline V lookup: CDR1 MNHEY, CDR2 SVGEGT. V shed 6 bases, J shed 0 bases, and the junction held 9 bases outside the gene matches. For the CDR3, the DNA is TGTGCCAGCAGCCTAGGGACTAGCGCGACTAGCACAGATACGCAGTATTTT. This translates into CASSLGTSATSTDTQYF.

This sequence joins TRBV5-1 and TRBJ2-5, with D perhaps matching TRBD1 (5 bases). This CDR3 has 14 amino acids. Trimming left V 2 bases short and J 3 bases short, with 11 bases between. CDR1 is SGHRS and CDR2 is YFSETQ in the germline V gene. CDR3 DNA sequence: TGCGCCAGCAGCTTCAGTGCCAGGGAAGAGACCCAGTACTTC. Amino acids: CASSFSAREETQYF. The entire variable domain, with the rest obtained from reference TRBV5-1 and TRBJ2-5, is as follows: KAGVTQTPRYLIKTRGQQVTLSCSPISGHRSVSWYQQTPGQGLQFLFEYFSETQRNKGNFPGRFSGRQFSNSRSEMNVSTLELGDSALYLCASSFSAREETQYFGPGTRLLVL.

This clonotype was counted ten times or more. The chain carries TRBV5-4 and TRBJ1-2; 7 positions agree with TRBD1. Trimming removed 4 bases from V and 6 bases from J; junction bases left unmatched: 6. The CDR3 runs 13 residues. Germline lookup yields CDR1 SGHNT and CDR2 YYREEE (reference sequence). As DNA, the CDR3 is TGTGCCAGCAGCCGTGACAGGGTGGATGGCTACACCTTC. This encodes CASSRDRVDGYTF. Full variable domain (remainder filled in from reference TRBV5-4 and TRBJ1-2): ETGVTQSPTHLIKTRGQQVTLRCSSQSGHNTVSWYQQALGQGPQFIFQYYREEENGRGNFPPRFSGLQFPNYSSELNVNALELDDSALYLCASSRDRVDGYTFGSGTRLTVV.

This clonotype came up a few times. The CDR3 region is CASSISTSYEQYV. In nucleotides, the CDR3 is TGTGCCAGCAGCATTAGTACCTCCTACGAGCAGTACGTC. This chain joins TRBV7-2 and TRBJ2-7; D is uncertain. The germline V gene encodes CDR1 SGHTA and CDR2 FQGNSA. This CDR3 spans 13 amino acids. V dropped 5 bases and J dropped 0 bases, with 8 bases sitting between them.

This clonotype was observed a handful of times. This chain connects TRBV20-1 to TRBJ2-3; D might be TRBD1 (6 bases). The germline V gene encodes CDR1 DFQATT and CDR2 SNEGSKA (reference sequence). The length of the CDR3 is 12 residues. V was cut by 6 bases and J by 3 bases, with 10 bases left in between. The CDR3 DNA sequence: TGCAGTGCGGGCAGGGGAACAGATACGCAGTATTTT. Encoded protein: CSAGRGTDTQYF.

This clonotype has just a few counts. The chain has TRBV4-1 and TRBJ1-3, with 7 bases aligning to TRBD1. Germline CDR1 and CDR2: MGHRA and YSYEKL. The V segment lost 6 bases and the J segment 4 bases; nucleotides outside the gene matches: 9. The CDR3 extends over 15 amino acids. The CDR3 here is CASSRDRVAGNTIYF. In DNA, the CDR3 is TGCGCCAGCAGTCGAGACAGGGTAGCGGGAAACACCATATATTTT.

The V and J genes are TRBV11-2 and TRBJ2-1; TRBD2 agrees at 9 bases. Germline CDR1 and CDR2: SGHAT and FQNNGV. This CDR3 is 15 amino acids long. V lost 5 bases and J lost 7; bases outside the gene matches: 9. The CDR3 nucleotides read TGTGCCAGCAGCATACAGGGAAGCGGGAGGAATGAGCAGTTCTTC. It translates to CASSIQGSGRNEQFF.

The chain recombines TRBV27 with TRBJ2-3, with 8 bases fitting TRBD2. V shed 2 bases, J shed 6 bases, and the junction held 4 bases outside the gene matches. The CDR3 is 14 residues long. CDR1 is MNHEY, CDR2 SMNVEV, per germline (reference sequence). The CDR3 DNA follows: TGTGCCAGCAGTTTACCGGGAGGGCTGGATACGCAGTATTTT. It translates to CASSLPGGLDTQYF.

In its sample, this clonotype was seen a few times. The rearrangement uses TRBV7-2 and TRBJ2-1; TRBD2 matches at 11 bases. This CDR3 has 17 residues. With V trimmed by 5 bases and J by 0 bases, 6 bases remained unmatched. Germline CDR1 SGHTA, CDR2 FQGNSA. The CDR3 coding sequence is TGTGCCAGCAGCACCACGACTAGCGGGATCTCCTACAATGAGCAGTTCTTC. Amino acids: CASSTTTSGISYNEQFF.

This clonotype was recorded many times. The CDR3 protein is CASSFPGQGVGEKLFF. The CDR3 coding sequence is TGTGCCAGCAGCTTTCCGGGACAGGGAGTCGGTGAAAAACTGTTTTTT. V gene TRBV7-8 combines with J gene TRBJ1-4; 9 bases fit TRBD1. Trimming removed 3 bases from V and 7 bases from J; junction bases left unmatched: 9. Per germline, CDR1 SGHVS and CDR2 FQNEAQ. The CDR3 totals 16 residues.

This clonotype has only a few counts. The rearrangement uses TRBV10-3 and TRBJ2-2, with a weak D call TRBD1 (5 bases). Trimming pared 8 bases from V and 1 base from J, leaving 8 bases between. The germline gives CDR1 ENHRY, CDR2 SYGVKD. The CDR3 runs 13 residues. The CDR3 bases are TGTGCCATCCAAGGACAGAACACCGGGGAGCTGTTTTTT. Amino acid sequence: CAIQGQNTGELFF.

There are many counts of this clonotype. The chain carries TRBV7-3 and TRBJ2-1, with D maybe TRBD2 (6 bases). The V end lost 1 base, the J end lost 3 bases, and 13 bases lay between the germline ends. The germline CDR1 and CDR2 sequences are SGHTA and FQGTGA. The CDR3 sequence is 16 residues long. The chain's CDR3 is CASSLSGDGNYNEQFF. For the CDR3, the DNA is TGTGCCAGCAGCTTAAGCGGGGACGGGAACTACAATGAGCAGTTCTTC.

V and J are TRBV6-1 and TRBJ2-7; possibly TRBD2 for D (6 bases). Per the germline V gene, CDR1 is MNHNS and CDR2 is SASEGT. This CDR3 spans 14 amino acids. Trimming took off 2 bases at V and 4 bases at J, with 12 bases between the two ends. Written as DNA, the CDR3 is TGTGCCAGCAGTGAATTCTTGGAGGGTTACGAGCAGTACTTC. Translating it yields CASSEFLEGYEQYF.

The genes are TRBV6-2 or TRBV6-3 and TRBJ2-5, with a tentative D call TRBD1 (6 bases). Trimming shortened V by 2 bases and J by 7 bases, and 23 bases separated the two germline ends. CDR1 and CDR2 from the germline V gene are MNHEY and SVGEGT. The CDR3 is 17 residues long. The CDR3 loop reads CASSYGGRTVGFGTQYF. The CDR3 DNA follows: TGTGCCAGCAGTTACGGGGGCAGGACAGTCGGCTTTGGGACCCAGTACTTC.

The V gene is TRBV6-2 or TRBV6-3, the J gene TRBJ2-7; 8 nucleotides match TRBD1. The trim removed 2 bases at V and 3 bases at J, leaving 0 bases unmatched. Germline CDR1 reads MNHEY; CDR2 reads SVGEGT. CDR3 length: 13 amino acids. The CDR3 bases are TGTGCCAGCAGTTACACAGGGGGCTACGAGCAGTACGTC. Translation: CASSYTGGYEQYV.

V gene TRBV10-3 combines with J gene TRBJ2-3; 7 positions match TRBD2. Germline V gene sequence: CDR1 ENHRY, CDR2 SYGVKD. CDR3 length equals 16 residues. V shed 2 bases and J 2 bases; nucleotides not matched to a gene: 7. CDR3 amino acids: CAISERGGLVTDTQYF. CDR3 DNA sequence: TGTGCCATCAGTGAGAGGGGAGGACTAGTCACAGATACGCAGTATTTT.

This clonotype was seen a few times. The chain couples TRBV20-1 to TRBJ1-1; no definite D call. This CDR3 has 14 residues. V dropped 5 bases and J dropped 1 base, with 14 bases sitting between them. CDR1 DFQATT and CDR2 SNEGSKA come from the germline V gene (reference sequence). CDR3 bases: TGCAGTGCTGCCCCTGACATTTGGAACACTGAAGCTTTCTTT. Translation: CSAAPDIWNTEAFF.

This chain links TRBV13 with TRBJ1-1; D might be TRBD1 (6 bases). With 1 base removed from V and 3 bases from J, the gap between germline ends came to 15 bases. In germline, CDR1 is PRHDT, CDR2 FYEKMQ (reference sequence). The CDR3 is 16 amino acids. The CDR3 nucleotides are TGTGCCAGCAGCTTAGCGGGGGCGCCTATGTACACTGAAGCTTTCTTT. Protein product: CASSLAGAPMYTEAFF.

The rearrangement links TRBV5-1 to TRBJ1-1, with D tentatively TRBD1 (5 bases). Germline CDR1 and CDR2: SGHRS and YFSETQ. Trimming shortened V by 0 bases and J by 4 bases, and 13 bases separated the two germline ends. This CDR3 is built from 15 residues. CDR3 protein: CASSLDGRAGTEAFF. The DNA of the CDR3 is TGCGCCAGCAGCTTGGATGGCAGGGCGGGCACTGAAGCTTTCTTT.

This clonotype was counted a few times. V gene TRBV6-2 or TRBV6-3 combines with J gene TRBJ2-5; 12 nucleotides line up with TRBD2. With 6 bases clipped from V and 5 bases from J, the junction kept 7 bases outside the gene matches. The CDR3 has 15 residues. Germline CDR1 is MNHEY and CDR2 is SVGEGT. The CDR3 region is CASRSTSGGGETQYF. In DNA form, the CDR3 reads TGTGCCAGCAGATCGACTAGCGGGGGAGGGGAGACCCAGTACTTC.

This chain uses TRBV7-2 with TRBJ1-3; D gene ambiguous. Trimming stripped 1 base from V and 1 base from J, with 8 bases between. The CDR3 has 15 amino acids. The germline gives CDR1 SGHTA, CDR2 FQGNSA. CDR3 sequence: CASSLDPQSGNTIYF. The CDR3 DNA reads TGTGCCAGCAGCTTAGACCCCCAGTCTGGAAACACCATATATTTT.

This clonotype was seen more than once but under ten times. The chain combines TRBV27 with TRBJ2-7, with TRBD2 matching 8 bases. CDR1 MNHEY and CDR2 SMNVEV come from the germline V gene (reference sequence). V gave up 10 bases and J gave up 2 bases; unmatched junction bases: 7. This CDR3 is built from 13 residues. CDR3: CATGGGLAYEQYF. CDR3 nucleotide sequence: TGTGCCACCGGAGGGGGACTAGCCTACGAGCAGTACTTC.